This note documents a single T cell receptor (beta chain) sequence. Its antigen is unknown. This record belongs to a study of cytomegalovirus exposure and HLA in healthy donors. Broader study findings: CMV serostatus was the only recorded immune exposure for donors. Sequencing depth roughly uniform across donors was assumed in presence/absence analyses. Some V segments, including TRBV6-2 and TRBV6-3, were excluded as indistinguishable.

13 Jbeta primers and 60 Vbeta primers were used for the PCR. Clones were sequenced by immunoSEQ multiplex PCR, and TCRdb holds only the in-frame ones, with some missing. Among tens of thousands of clones listed, just over 75% were seen once. The CDR3 extends over 16 amino acids. V was pared by 1 base and J by 7 bases, with 9 bases of the junction left unmatched. CDR1 is SGHAT and CDR2 is FQNNGV in the germline V gene. This sequence joins TRBV11-2 and TRBJ2-2; TRBD2 aligns across 7 bases. The specimen was PBMCs. This sequence originates from a man aged 25-40 years in good health and CMV-seronegative. Here the CDR3 reads CASSLGGGRIVGELFF. The CDR3, as DNA: TGTGCCAGCAGCTTAGGGGGGGGGAGGATTGTCGGGGAGCTGTTTTTT.